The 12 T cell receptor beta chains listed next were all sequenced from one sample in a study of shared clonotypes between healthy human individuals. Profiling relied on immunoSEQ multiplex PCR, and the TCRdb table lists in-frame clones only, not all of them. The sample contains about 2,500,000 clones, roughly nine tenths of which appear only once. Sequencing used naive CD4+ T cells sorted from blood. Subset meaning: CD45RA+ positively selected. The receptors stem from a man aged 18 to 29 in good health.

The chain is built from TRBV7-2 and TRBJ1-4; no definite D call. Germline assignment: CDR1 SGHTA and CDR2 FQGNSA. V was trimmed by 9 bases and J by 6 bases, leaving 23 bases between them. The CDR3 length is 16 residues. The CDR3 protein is CASQESGLRRDEKLFF. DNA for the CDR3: TGTGCCAGTCAGGAGAGTGGTCTCCGGCGGGATGAAAAACTGTTTTTT.

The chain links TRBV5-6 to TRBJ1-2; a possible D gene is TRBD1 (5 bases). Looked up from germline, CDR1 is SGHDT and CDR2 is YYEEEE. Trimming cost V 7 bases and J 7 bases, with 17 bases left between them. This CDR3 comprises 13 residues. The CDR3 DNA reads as TGTGCCAGCTGGCTTACGGGGCGACTTGGCTACACCTTC. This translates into CASWLTGRLGYTF.

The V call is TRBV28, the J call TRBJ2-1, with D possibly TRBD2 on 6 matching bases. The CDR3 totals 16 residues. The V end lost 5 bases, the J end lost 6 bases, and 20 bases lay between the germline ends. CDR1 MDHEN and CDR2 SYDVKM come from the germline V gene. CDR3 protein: CASSREGTEGLNEQFF. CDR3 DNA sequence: TGTGCCAGCAGTCGTGAGGGGACCGAGGGACTCAATGAGCAGTTCTTC.

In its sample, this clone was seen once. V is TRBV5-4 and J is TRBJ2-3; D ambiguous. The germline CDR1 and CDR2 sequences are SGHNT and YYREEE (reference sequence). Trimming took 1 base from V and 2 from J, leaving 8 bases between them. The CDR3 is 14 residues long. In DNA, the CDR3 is TGTGCCAGCAGCTTGTGGTCTCACACAGATACGCAGTATTTT. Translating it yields CASSLWSHTDTQYF.

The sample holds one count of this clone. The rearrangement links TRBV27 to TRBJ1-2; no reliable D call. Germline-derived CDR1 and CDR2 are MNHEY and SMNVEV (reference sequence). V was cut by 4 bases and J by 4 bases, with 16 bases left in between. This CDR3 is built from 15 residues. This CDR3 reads CASSSPGKVGYGYTF. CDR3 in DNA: TGTGCCAGCAGTTCTCCGGGGAAAGTGGGCTATGGCTACACCTTC.

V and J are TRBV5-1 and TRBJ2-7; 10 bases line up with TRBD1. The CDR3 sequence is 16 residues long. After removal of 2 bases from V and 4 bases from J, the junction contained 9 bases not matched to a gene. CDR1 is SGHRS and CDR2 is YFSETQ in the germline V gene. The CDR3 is CASSLHSTGGTYEQYF. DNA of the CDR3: TGCGCCAGCAGCTTACACTCGACAGGGGGCACTTACGAGCAGTACTTC.

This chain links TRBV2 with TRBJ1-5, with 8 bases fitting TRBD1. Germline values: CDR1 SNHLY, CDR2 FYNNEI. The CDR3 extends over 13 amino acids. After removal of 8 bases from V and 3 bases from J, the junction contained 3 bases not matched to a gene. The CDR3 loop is CASGTGYNQPQHF. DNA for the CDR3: TGTGCCAGCGGGACAGGATACAATCAGCCCCAGCATTTT.

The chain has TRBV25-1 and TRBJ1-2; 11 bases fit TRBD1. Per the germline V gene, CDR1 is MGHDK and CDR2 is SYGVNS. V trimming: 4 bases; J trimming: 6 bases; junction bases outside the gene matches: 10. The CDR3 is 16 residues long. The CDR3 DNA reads TGTGCCAGCAGTGGATGGGACAGGGGGGCCCCGAATGGCTACACCTTC. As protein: CASSGWDRGAPNGYTF.

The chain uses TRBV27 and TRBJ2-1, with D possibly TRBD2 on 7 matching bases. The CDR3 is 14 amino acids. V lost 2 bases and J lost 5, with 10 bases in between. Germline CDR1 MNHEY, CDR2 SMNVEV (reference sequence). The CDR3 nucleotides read TGTGCCAGCAGTTTAATAGGGGGGGACAATGAGCAGTTCTTC. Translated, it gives CASSLIGGDNEQFF.

The CDR3 reads CASSSSIQLGNEQFF. The CDR3 DNA reads TGTGCCAGCTCTTCTAGCATCCAATTGGGGAATGAGCAGTTCTTC. V is TRBV18 and J is TRBJ2-1, with a weak D call TRBD2 (5 bases). Germline assignment: CDR1 KGHSH and CDR2 LQKENI. The CDR3 sequence is 15 residues long. Trimming took off 6 bases at V and 7 bases at J, with 19 bases between the two ends.

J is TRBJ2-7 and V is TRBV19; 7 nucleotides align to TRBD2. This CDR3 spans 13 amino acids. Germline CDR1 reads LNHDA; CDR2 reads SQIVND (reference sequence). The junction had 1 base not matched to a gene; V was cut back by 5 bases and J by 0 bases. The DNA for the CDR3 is TGTGCCAGTAGTGGGGACTACTCCTACGAGCAGTACTTC. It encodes CASSGDYSYEQYF. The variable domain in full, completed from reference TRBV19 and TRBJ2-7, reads DGGITQSPKYLFRKEGQNVTLSCEQNLNHDAMYWYRQDPGQGLRLIYYSQIVNDFQKGDIAEGYSVSREKKESFPLTVTSAQKNPTAFYLCASSGDYSYEQYFGPGTRLTVT.

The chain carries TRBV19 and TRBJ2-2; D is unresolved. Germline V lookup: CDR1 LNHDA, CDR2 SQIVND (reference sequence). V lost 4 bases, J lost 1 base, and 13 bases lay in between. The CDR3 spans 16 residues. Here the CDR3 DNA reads TGTGCCAGTAGTAGGTCGGGCGATGGGAACACCGGGGAGCTGTTTTTT. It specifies CASSRSGDGNTGELFF.